Reported below is one TCR beta chain. Germline CDR1 reads SGDLS; CDR2 reads YYNGEE. The ends were cut back, 3 bases at V and 5 bases at J, with 17 bases in the middle. The CDR3 contains 15 residues. This sample stems from a study of T cells after yellow fever vaccination. TCRdb used MiXCR to reprocess the 5' RACE reads, holding one entry per CDR3 protein. The sample includes 450,000 to 650,000 distinct CDR3 sequences, roughly 14% of them seen just once. J is TRBJ2-5 and V is TRBV9, with D hard to call. This receptor was identified in a man aged 25-40 years who received the YFV17D yellow fever vaccine. The specimen comprised PBMCs, sampled on the day of the yellow fever booster vaccination. The CDR3 protein is CASSAYSTPAETQYF. The CDR3, as DNA: TGTGCCAGCAGCGCCTACAGCACACCGGCGGAGACCCAGTACTTC.